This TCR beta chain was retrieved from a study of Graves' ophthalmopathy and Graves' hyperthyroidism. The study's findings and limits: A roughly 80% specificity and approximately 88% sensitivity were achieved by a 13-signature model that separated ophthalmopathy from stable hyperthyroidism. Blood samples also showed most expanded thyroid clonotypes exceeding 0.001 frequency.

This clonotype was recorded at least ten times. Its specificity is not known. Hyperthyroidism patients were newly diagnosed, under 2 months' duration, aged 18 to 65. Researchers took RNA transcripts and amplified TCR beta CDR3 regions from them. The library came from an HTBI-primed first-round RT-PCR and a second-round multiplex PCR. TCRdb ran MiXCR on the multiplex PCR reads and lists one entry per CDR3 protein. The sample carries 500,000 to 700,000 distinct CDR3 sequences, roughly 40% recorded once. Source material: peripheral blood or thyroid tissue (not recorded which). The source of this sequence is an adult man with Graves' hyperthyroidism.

In DNA, the CDR3 is TGTGCCACCAGCAGAGATTTTGGGGGGGGCTCTGAAGCTTTCTTT. It encodes CATSRDFGGGSEAFF. The chain is built from TRBV15 and TRBJ1-1, with a possible D match to TRBD1 (6 bases). V lost 0 bases, J lost 6 bases, and 14 bases lay in between. CDR3 size: 15 residues. Germline values: CDR1 LNHNV, CDR2 YYDKDF (reference sequence).